The entry below gives a single TCR beta chain sequence along with its context. Its antigen remains unidentified. The data originate from a study of T-cell memory formation after mild COVID-19. Study summary: Largely donor-specific TCR clusters were found.

Study-wide points: There were some responding clones in pre-infection memory, which suggested that cross-reactive memory had joined.

TCRdb ran MiXCR on the 5' RACE reads and lists one entry per CDR3 protein. The data show 400,000 or so distinct CDR3 sequences, 21% seen once. The CDR3 length is 16 residues. The V gene lost 2 bases and the J gene lost 5 bases, with 18 bases spanning the gap. The chain has TRBV12-3 or TRBV12-4 and TRBJ1-2, with a possible D match to TRBD1 (6 bases). Source material: PBMCs or a T cell subset sorted from them (not recorded which). The origin of this receptor is an adult woman who had mild COVID-19 (a few samples of this study predate the infection). Cell type and time point are not known. CDR3: CASSLNSGAVGYGYTF. The DNA for the CDR3 is TGTGCCAGCAGTTTAAATTCAGGGGCAGTGGGGTATGGCTACACCTTC.